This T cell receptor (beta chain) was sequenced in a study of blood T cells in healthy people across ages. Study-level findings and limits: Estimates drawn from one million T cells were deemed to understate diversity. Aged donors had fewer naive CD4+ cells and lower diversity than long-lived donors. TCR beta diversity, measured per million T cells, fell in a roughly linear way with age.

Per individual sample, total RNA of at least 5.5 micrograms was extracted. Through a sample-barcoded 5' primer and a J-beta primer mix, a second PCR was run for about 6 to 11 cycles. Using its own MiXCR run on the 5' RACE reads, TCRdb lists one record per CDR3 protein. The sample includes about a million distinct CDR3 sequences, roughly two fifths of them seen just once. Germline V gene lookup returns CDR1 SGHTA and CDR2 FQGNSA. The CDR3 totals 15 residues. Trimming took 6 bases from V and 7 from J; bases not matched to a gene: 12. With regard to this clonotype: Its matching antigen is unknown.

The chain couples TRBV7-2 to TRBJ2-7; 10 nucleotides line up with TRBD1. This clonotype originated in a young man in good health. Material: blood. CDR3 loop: CASSSGTGALNEQYF. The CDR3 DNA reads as TGTGCCAGCAGTTCCGGGACAGGGGCCCTCAATGAGCAGTACTTC. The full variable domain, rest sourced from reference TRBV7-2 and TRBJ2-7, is GAGVSQSPSNKVTEKGKDVELRCDPISGHTALYWYRQSLGQGLEFLIYFQGNSAPDKSGLPSDRFSAERTGGSVSTLTIQRTQQEDSAVYLCASSSGTGALNEQYFGPGTRLTVT.